This T cell receptor (beta chain) comes out of a study of PD-L1 blockade in urothelial cancer. Study background: Samples came from 3 weeks, at the second dose, and 6 weeks into treatment.

On this clone itself: The antigen remains unidentified.

Germline lookup yields CDR1 MNHEY and CDR2 SVGAGI. This CDR3 has 14 residues. V lost 7 bases and J lost 4, with 16 bases in between. Broader study findings: Below-median TCR clonality that was measured in pretreatment blood predicted better survival.

The method was immunoSEQ multiplex PCR; TCRdb's version includes in-frame clones alone and lacks a portion of them. The sample includes around 50,000 clones, around nine tenths of them seen just once. As to time point: peripheral blood 6 weeks after treatment start. The TCR was taken from a man between 60 and 75 years old with urothelial cancer. The material was PBMCs, obtained around atezolizumab (anti-PD-L1) treatment. The rearrangement joins TRBV6-5 to TRBJ1-2; no reliable D call. For the CDR3, the DNA is TGTGCCAGCAAAGTCGGGCAGGAGGGCTATGGCTACACCTTC. Translated, it gives CASKVGQEGYGYTF.